This T cell receptor beta chain was sequenced during a study of PD-1 blockade in classical Hodgkin lymphoma. Between the trimmed V and J ends, which lost 0 bases and 2 bases, there was a span of 13 bases. The germline CDR1 and CDR2 sequences are SGDLS and YYNGEE. There are 16 residues in the CDR3. Study-wide points: Why the repertoires differ is still unclear, perhaps disease activity or prior therapy. Whereas CD4+ TCR diversity had risen significantly by C4D1, CD8+ TCR diversity had not. A reduction in baseline TCR diversity was reportedly seen in newly diagnosed patients relative to healthy donors.

Some clones are missing from TCRdb's copy, which holds only in-frame ones; the method was immunoSEQ multiplex PCR. Of more than 13,000 clones in the sample, about 73% are singletons; the top ten hold more than 20%. Each patient's relapse followed autologous stem cell transplantation, and brentuximab vedotin exposure varied. Progressive disease, partial response or complete response was each patient's best response. Concerning this clone itself: The target antigen is unknown.

The chain is built from TRBV9 and TRBJ2-3, with D unclear. The input for sequencing was peripheral blood mononuclear cells (PBMCs), taken before the second cycle of nivolumab. This TCR came from a human donor with classical Hodgkin lymphoma. CDR3: CASSVGHAGLTDTQYF. The CDR3 DNA follows: TGTGCCAGCAGCGTAGGACACGCCGGTCTCACAGATACGCAGTATTTT.